This TCR beta chain emerged from a study of cytomegalovirus exposure and HLA in healthy donors. Study-wide context: The 110 or so validation repertoires were produced on the same platform as the 550 to 750 repertoires of the first cohort. This was reported in a later analysis. Overall study results and limits: As was reported, the classifier diagnosed cytomegalovirus status with high specificity and sensitivity. Subsequent analysis of the roughly 120 validation repertoires found a tendency for first-cohort TCR clusters to co-occur.

Assay used: immunoSEQ multiplex PCR; TCRdb lists only in-frame clones, some missing. Of more than 120,000 clones listed, more than 85% are singletons. V was trimmed by 0 bases and J by 3 bases, leaving 10 bases between them. Germline loops: CDR1 SGHTS, CDR2 YDEGEE. This CDR3 spans 15 amino acids. Worth noting for this clone: No antigen is known for it.

The donors belonged to the roughly 110-subject validation cohort, separate from the approximately 700-subject first cohort. The source material was PBMCs. This receptor was obtained from a man between 18 and 29 years old in good health and CMV-seropositive. The rearrangement links TRBV5-8 to TRBJ2-1; D ambiguous. The CDR3 region is CASSLAVDGYNEQFF. DNA for the CDR3: TGTGCCAGCAGCTTGGCAGTTGATGGCTACAATGAGCAGTTCTTC.